This T cell receptor (beta chain) comes out of a study of OX40 agonist ivuxolimab in advanced cancers. TCRdb's table, derived via immunoSEQ multiplex PCR, lists solely in-frame clones and lacks some. The sample consists of about 70,000 clones, more than 85% of them appearing once. Regarding this clone: Its antigen is undetermined.

The germline CDR1 and CDR2 sequences are WSHSY and SAAADI. This CDR3 contains 13 residues. V lost 2 bases, J lost 7 bases, and 8 bases lay in between. Any history of autoimmune disease or systemic immunosuppression disqualified patients. The study, taken as a whole, reports: In general, CD8+ T cells held more expanded clones than CD4+ did, on average.

The V call is TRBV10-2, the J call TRBJ2-2; D is unclear. The sample was CD4+ or CD8+ T cells sorted from blood, taken in a trial of the OX40 agonist ivuxolimab. The sequence came from an adult with an advanced solid tumor such as melanoma, head and neck, liver or kidney cancer. Here the CDR3 reads CASSEGSLGELFF. In DNA, the CDR3 is TGCGCCAGCAGTGAGGGCTCGCTCGGGGAGCTGTTTTTT.